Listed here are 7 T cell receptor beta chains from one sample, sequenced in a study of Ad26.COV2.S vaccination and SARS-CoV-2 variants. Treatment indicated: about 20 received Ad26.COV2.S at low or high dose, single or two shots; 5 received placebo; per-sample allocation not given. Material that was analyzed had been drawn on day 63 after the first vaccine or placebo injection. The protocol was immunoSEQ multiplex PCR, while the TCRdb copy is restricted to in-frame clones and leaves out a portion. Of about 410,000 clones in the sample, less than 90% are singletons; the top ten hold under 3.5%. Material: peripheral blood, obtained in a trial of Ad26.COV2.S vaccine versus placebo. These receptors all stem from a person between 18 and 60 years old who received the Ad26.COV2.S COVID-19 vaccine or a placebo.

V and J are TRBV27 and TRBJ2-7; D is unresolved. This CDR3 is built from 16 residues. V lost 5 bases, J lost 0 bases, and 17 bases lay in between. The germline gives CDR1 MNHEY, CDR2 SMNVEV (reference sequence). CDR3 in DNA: TGTGCCAGCAGTCCTAACGGCGGCTCAAGCTCCTACGAGCAGTACTTC. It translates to CASSPNGGSSSYEQYF.

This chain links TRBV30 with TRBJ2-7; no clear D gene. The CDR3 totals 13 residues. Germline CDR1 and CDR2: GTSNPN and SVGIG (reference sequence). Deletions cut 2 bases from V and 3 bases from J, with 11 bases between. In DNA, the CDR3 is TGTGCCTGGAGTCTGGACCTAGACTACGAGCAGTACTTC. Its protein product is CAWSLDLDYEQYF.

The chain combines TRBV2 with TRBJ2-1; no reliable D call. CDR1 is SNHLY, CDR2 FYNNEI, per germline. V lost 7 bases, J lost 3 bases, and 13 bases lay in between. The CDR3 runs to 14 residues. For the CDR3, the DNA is TGTGCCAGCAAAAAAGTCAACAGCTACAATGAGCAGTTCTTC. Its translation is CASKKVNSYNEQFF.

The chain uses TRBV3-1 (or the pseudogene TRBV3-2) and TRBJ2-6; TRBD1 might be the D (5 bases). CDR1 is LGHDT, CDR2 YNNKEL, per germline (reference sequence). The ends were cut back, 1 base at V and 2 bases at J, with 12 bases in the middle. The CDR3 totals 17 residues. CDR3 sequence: CASSQGKGLAGANVLTF. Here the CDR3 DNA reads TGTGCCAGCAGCCAAGGGAAGGGGTTGGCTGGGGCCAACGTCCTGACTTTC.

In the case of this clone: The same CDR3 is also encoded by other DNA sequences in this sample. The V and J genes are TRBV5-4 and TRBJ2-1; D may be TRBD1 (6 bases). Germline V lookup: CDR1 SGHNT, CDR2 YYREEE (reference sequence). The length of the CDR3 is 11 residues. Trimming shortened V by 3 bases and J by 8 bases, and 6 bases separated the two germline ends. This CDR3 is CASSSGDEQFF. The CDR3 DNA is TGTGCCAGCAGCTCAGGGGATGAGCAGTTCTTC.

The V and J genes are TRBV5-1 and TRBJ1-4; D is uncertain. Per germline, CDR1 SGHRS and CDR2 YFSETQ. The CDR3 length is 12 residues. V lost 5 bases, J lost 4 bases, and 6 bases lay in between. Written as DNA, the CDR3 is TGCGCCAGCAGGTGGGATAATGAAAAACTGTTTTTT. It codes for CASRWDNEKLFF.

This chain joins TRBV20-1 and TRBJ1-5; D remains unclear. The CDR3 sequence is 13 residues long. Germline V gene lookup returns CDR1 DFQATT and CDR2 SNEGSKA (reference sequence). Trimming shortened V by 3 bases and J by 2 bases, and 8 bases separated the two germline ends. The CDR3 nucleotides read TGCAGTGCTAGTGAGGACGGCAATCAGCCCCAGCATTTT. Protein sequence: CSASEDGNQPQHF.